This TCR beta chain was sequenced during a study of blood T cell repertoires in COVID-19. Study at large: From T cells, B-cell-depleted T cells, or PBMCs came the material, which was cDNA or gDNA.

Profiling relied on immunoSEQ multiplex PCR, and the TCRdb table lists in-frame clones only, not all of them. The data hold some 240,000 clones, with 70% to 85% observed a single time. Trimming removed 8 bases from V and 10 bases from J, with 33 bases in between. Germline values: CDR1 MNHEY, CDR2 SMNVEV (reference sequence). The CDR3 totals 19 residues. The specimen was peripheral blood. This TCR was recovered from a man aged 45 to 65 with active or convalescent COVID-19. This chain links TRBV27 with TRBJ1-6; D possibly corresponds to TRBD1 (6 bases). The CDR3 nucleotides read TGTGCCAGCGAATACAGGCCGGGGAGGGGGGTCCCCATCGCGTCACCCCTCCACTTT. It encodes CASEYRPGRGVPIASPLHF.